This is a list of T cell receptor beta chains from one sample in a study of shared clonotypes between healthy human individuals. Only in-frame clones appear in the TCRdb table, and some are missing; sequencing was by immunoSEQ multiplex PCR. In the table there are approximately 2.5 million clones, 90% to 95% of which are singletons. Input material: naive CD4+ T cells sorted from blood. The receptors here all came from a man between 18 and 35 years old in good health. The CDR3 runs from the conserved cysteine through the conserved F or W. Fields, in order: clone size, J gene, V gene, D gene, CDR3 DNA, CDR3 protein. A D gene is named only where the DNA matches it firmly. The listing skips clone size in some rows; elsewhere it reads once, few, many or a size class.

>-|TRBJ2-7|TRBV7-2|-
TGTGCCAGCAGTTATGACAGAATTGGGTACGAGCAGTACTTC
CASSYDRIGYEQYF
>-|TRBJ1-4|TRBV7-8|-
TGTGCCAGCAGCTTAGCGGGGGTGGGGAATGAAAAACTGTTTTTT
CASSLAGVGNEKLFF
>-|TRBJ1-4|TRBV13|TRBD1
TGTGCCAGCAGCCTCGGGACAGGGAATGAAAAACTGTTTTTT
CASSLGTGNEKLFF
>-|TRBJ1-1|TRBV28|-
TGTGCCAGCAGTCGCTCTGACCTGATGAACACTGAAGCTTTCTTT
CASSRSDLMNTEAFF
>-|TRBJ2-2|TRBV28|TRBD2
TGTGCCAGCAGTTCCCCCCGACTAGCGGGAGGTCCGGGGGAGCTGTTTTTT
CASSSPRLAGGPGELFF
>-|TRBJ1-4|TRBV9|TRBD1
TGTGCCAGCAGCCGTATGGGGACAGTTATAACTAATGAAAAACTGTTTTTT
CASSRMGTVITNEKLFF
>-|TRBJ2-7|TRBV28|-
TGTGCCAGCAGTCTAGGGAGACAGCTCTACGAGCAGTACTTC
CASSLGRQLYEQYF
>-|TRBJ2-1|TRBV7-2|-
TGTGCCAGCAGCTTCCGTCCGGCCGGACGTAATGAGCAGTTCTTC
CASSFRPAGRNEQFF
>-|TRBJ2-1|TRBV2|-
TGTGCCAGCACGGGGGTGGGCTCCTACAATGAGCAGTTCTTC
CASTGVGSYNEQFF
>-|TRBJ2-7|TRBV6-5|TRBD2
TGTGCCAGCACCGCACCGGGGGGAGACGAGCAGTACTTC
CASTAPGGDEQYF
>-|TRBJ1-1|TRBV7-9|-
TGTGCCAGCATAGGAGAAAAGGGGCGGTTTGGGAACACTGAAGCTTTCTTT
CASIGEKGRFGNTEAFF
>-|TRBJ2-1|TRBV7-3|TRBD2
TGTGCCAGCAGCTCCCCCCTAGCGGGGGGCTCCAATGAGCAGTTCTTC
CASSSPLAGGSNEQFF
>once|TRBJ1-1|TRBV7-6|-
TGTGCCAGCAGCCCCGGGACCCCGGCGGTGGTGAACACTGAAGCTTTCTTT
CASSPGTPAVVNTEAFF
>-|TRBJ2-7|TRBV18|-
TGTGCCAGCTCACCAGGGCAGGGCAACCTTGGGGAGCAGTACTTC
CASSPGQGNLGEQYF
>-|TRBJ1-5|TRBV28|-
TGTGCCAGCTTAACCTCAGGATATCAGCCCCAGCATTTT
CASLTSGYQPQHF
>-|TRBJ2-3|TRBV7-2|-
TGTGCCAGCAGCTTACCTCCTGGAGATACGCAGTATTTT
CASSLPPGDTQYF
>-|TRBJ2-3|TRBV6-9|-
TGTGCCAGCAGCCCTAGACAGAGAACAGATACGCAGTATTTT
CASSPRQRTDTQYF
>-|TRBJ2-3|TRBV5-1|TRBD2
TGCGCCAGCAGAGGGAGCGGGGTGGCAGATACGCAGTATTTT
CASRGSGVADTQYF
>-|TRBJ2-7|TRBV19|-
TGTGCCAGTAGTATTTCAGGGTTCTACGAGCAGTACTTC
CASSISGFYEQYF
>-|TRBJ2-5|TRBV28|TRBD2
TGTGCCAGCAGATGGGGGGGAGTTCAAGAGACCCAGTACTTC
CASRWGGVQETQYF
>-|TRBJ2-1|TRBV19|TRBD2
TGTGCCAGTAGTATCCGCCCCGGGACTAGCGGGGGGATCTCCTACAATGAGCAGTTCTTC
CASSIRPGTSGGISYNEQFF
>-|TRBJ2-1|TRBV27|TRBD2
TGTGCCAGCAGTCACAGACTAGCGGGCCCGCCCAGTGAGCAGTTCTTC
CASSHRLAGPPSEQFF
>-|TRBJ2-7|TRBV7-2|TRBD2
TGTGCCAGCAGCTTTGGGAGCGGGATTTCCTACGAGCAGTACTTC
CASSFGSGISYEQYF
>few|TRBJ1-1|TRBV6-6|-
TGTGCCAGCAGCTACGGGCAGAACACTGAAGCTTTCTTT
CASSYGQNTEAFF
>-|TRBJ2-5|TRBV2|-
TGTGCCAGCAGTGAATACAGGGTGGGGGAGCAGTACTTC
CASSEYRVGEQYF
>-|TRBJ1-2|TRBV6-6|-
TGTGCCAGCAGCCTCCTCGGGGGCTACACCTTC
CASSLLGGYTF
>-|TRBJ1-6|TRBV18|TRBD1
TGTGCCAGCTCACTGGGACAGGCGAGGAATTCACCCCTCCACTTT
CASSLGQARNSPLHF
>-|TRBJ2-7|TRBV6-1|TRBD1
TGTGCCAGCAATTTACAGGGGCGTAGCTACGAGCAGTACTTC
CASNLQGRSYEQYF
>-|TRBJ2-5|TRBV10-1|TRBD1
TGCGCCAGCAGTGAGTCGGGACAGTGGGGGACCCAGTACTTC
CASSESGQWGTQYF
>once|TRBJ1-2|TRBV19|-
TGTGCCAGTAGCACCAATACTAACTATGGCTACACCTTC
CASSTNTNYGYTF
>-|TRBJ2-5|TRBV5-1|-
TGCGCCAGCAGCTCCTCGGACATTCTCTTGGAGACCCAGTACTTC
CASSSSDILLETQYF
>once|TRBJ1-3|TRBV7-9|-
TGTGCCAACAGACCAAGCTCTGGAAACACCATATATTTT
CANRPSSGNTIYF
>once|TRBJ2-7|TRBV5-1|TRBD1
TGCGCCAGCAGCTTGGAAGGGACAGGGTGGGGAGAGCAGTACTTC
CASSLEGTGWGEQYF
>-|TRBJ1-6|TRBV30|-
TGTGCCTGGAGTGTGATGAAGATTGGGTCCTATAATTCACCCCTCCACTTT
CAWSVMKIGSYNSPLHF
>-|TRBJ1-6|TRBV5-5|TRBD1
TGTGCCAGCGTCATGGGGACAGGGGTTAACTCACCCCTCCACTTT
CASVMGTGVNSPLHF